The entry that follows covers one TCR beta chain sequence. The junction and the germline gene differ at one end; a read error may be behind it. Described time point: pre-sensitization, week 0. Treatment denoted: therapeutic diphenylcyclopropenone sensitization with weekly scalp DPC. The CDR3 totals 12 residues. This entry comes from a study of human T cells and chemical hapten exposure. TCRdb ran MiXCR on the RACE reads and lists one entry per CDR3 protein. The sample contains roughly 260,000 distinct CDR3 sequences, over 8% of which appear only once. The V gene is TRBV12-3 or TRBV12-4, the J gene TRBJ2-7; D ambiguous. This sequence was found in a woman aged 40 to 50 with alopecia areata. Some clones in this sample may be carry-over from other donors' samples. Here the sequenced sample was whole blood, taken in connection with sensitization to the hapten diphenylcyclopropenone (DPC). The CDR3 DNA reads TGTGCCAGCAGCCCAGACTCCTTCGAGCAGTACTTC. Protein sequence: CASSPDSFEQYF.